This T cell receptor (beta chain) is drawn from a study of spatial heterogeneity in lung cancer. Only a few counts were recorded for this clonotype. This CDR3 has 13 residues. In germline, CDR1 is SGHNT, CDR2 YENEEA. The V and J ends lost 0 bases and 10 bases respectively, with 11 bases between them. Time point specified: blood at routine non-recurrence follow-up after resection. Via MiXCR, TCRdb re-called the 5' RACE reads, giving one row per CDR3 protein. The sample includes about 43,000 distinct CDR3 sequences, approximately 22% of them seen just once. The receptor was isolated from a female donor with early-stage non-small cell lung cancer. The chain employs TRBV11-3 and TRBJ2-3, with no clear D. The sequences come from PBMCs, collected at follow-up. The CDR3 region has the DNA TGTGCCAGCAGCTTAGAGGTGACTTCTCCGCAGTATTTT. Protein: CASSLEVTSPQYF.